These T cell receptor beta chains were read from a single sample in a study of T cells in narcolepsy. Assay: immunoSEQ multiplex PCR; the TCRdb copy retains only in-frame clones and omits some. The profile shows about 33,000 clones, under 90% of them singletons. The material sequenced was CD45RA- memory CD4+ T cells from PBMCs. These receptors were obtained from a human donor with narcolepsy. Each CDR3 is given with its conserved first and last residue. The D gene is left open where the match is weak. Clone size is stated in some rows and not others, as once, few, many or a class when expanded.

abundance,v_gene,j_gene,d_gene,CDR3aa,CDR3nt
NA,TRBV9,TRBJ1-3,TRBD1,CASSDTGQISGNTIYF,TGTGCCAGCAGCGACACGGGACAGATCTCTGGAAACACCATATATTTT
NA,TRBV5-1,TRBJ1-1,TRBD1,CASSSGQGNTEAFF,TGCGCCAGCAGCTCTGGACAGGGGAACACTGAAGCTTTCTTT
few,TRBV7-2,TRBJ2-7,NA,CASSPGAAWYEQYF,TGTGCCAGCAGTCCTGGGGCTGCTTGGTACGAGCAGTACTTC
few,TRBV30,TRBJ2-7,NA,CAWRGAPSSYEQYF,TGTGCCTGGAGGGGAGCGCCTTCCTCCTACGAGCAGTACTTC
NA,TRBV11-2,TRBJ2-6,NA,CASSLRASPGANVLTF,TGTGCCAGCAGCTTGAGGGCTTCCCCTGGGGCTAACGTCCTGACTTTC
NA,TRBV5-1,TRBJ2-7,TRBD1,CASSNRDRGNEQYF,TGCGCCAGCAGCAACCGGGACAGGGGGAACGAGCAGTACTTC
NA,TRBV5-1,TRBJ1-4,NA,CASRTDGATNEKLFF,TGCGCCAGCCGTACAGACGGGGCAACTAATGAAAAACTGTTTTTT
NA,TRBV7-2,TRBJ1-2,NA,CASSLDRNAGYGYTF,TGTGCCAGCAGCTTAGACAGAAACGCCGGTTATGGCTACACCTTC
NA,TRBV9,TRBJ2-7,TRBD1,CASSPGQGVGQYF,TGTGCCAGCAGCCCGGGACAGGGAGTAGGGCAGTACTTC
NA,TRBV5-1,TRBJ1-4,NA,CASSLTGPSWGEKLFF,TGCGCCAGCAGCTTGACCGGACCGTCTTGGGGTGAAAAACTGTTTTTT